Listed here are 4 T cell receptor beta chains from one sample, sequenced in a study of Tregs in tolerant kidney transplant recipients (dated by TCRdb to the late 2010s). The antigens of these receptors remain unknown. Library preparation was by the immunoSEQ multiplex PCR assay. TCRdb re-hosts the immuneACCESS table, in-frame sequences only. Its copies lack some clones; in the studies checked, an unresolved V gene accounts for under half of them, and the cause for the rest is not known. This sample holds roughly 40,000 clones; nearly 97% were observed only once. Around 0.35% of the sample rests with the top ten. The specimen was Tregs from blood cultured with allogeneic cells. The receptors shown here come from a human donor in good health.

CDR3 sequence: CASSLGADNEQFF. CDR3 in DNA: TGCGCCAGCAGCCTGGGGGCGGACAATGAGCAGTTCTTC. This chain connects TRBV5-1 to TRBJ2-1; TRBD1 might be the D (6 bases). Germline values: CDR1 SGHRS, CDR2 YFSETQ. CDR3 length: 13 amino acids. The V gene lost 4 bases and the J gene lost 5 bases, with 10 bases spanning the gap. The full variable domain, its missing parts supplied by reference TRBV5-1 and TRBJ2-1, is KAGVTQTPRYLIKTRGQQVTLSCSPISGHRSVSWYQQTPGQGLQFLFEYFSETQRNKGNFPGRFSGRQFSNSRSEMNVSTLELGDSALYLCASSLGADNEQFFGPGTRLTVL.

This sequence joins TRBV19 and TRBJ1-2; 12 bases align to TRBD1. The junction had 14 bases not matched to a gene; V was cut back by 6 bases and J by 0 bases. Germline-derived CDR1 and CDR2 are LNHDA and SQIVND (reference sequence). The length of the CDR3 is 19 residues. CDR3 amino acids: CASSPRPGTGGLSNYGYTF. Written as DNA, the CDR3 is TGTGCCAGTAGCCCTCGACCGGGGACAGGGGGCCTTTCTAACTATGGCTACACCTTC.

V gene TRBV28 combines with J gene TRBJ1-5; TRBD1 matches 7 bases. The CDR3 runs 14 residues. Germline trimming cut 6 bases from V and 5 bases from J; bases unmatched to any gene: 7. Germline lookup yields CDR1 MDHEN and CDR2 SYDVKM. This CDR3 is CASRRDSRYQPQHF. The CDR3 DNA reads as TGTGCCAGCAGAAGGGACAGCAGATATCAGCCCCAGCATTTT.

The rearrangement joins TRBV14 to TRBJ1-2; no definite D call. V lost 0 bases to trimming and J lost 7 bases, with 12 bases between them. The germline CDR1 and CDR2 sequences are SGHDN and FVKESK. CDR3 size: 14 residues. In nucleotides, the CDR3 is TGTGCCAGCAGCCAAGATTCTTTTTTCCCTGGCTACACCTTC. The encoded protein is CASSQDSFFPGYTF.